What follows is one T cell receptor (beta chain) and its context. Its antigen is unknown. These data originate in a study of beta chain features in type 1 diabetes. On the study more broadly: Examined across all samples were some 110,000,000 sorted cells. General observations from the study: Whether HLA type influences TCRB rearrangement remained unresolved here. Among all four CD4+ subsets, Type 1 diabetes patients had TCRB CDR3s that were moderately but significantly shorter.

The investigators reverse transcribed all of the isolated RNA, so they sequenced expressed TCRB transcripts. Libraries were prepared by immunoSEQ multiplex PCR; TCRdb keeps only in-frame clonotypes and omits some of them. Among fewer than 250,000 clones listed, about 70% were seen once. The CDR3 has 12 amino acids. Germline lookup yields CDR1 SNHLY and CDR2 FYNNEI. Trimming stripped 4 bases from V and 0 bases from J, with 3 bases between. Researchers reported sorting CD4+ naive, central memory, regulatory and stem cell-like memory cells via CD45RO/CCR7/CD25/CD127/CD95/CD27. Sequences were obtained from naive CD4+ T cells from blood. The sequence came from a man aged 25 to 40 in good health. This chain links TRBV2 with TRBJ2-5; D is uncertain. The CDR3 region is CASSVYQETQYF. The CDR3 DNA is TGTGCCAGCAGTGTTTACCAAGAGACCCAGTACTTC.